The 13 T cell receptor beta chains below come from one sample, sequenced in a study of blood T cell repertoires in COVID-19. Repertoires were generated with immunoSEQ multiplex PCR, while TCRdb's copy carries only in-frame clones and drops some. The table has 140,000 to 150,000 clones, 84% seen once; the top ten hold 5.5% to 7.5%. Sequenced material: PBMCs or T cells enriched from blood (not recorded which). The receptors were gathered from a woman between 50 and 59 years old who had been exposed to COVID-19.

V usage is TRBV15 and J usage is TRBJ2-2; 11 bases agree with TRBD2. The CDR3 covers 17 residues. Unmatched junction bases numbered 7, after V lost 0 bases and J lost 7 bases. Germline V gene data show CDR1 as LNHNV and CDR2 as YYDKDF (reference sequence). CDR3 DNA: TGTGCCACCAGCAGAGACATGACTAGCGGGGCGCACGGGGAGCTGTTTTTT. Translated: CATSRDMTSGAHGELFF. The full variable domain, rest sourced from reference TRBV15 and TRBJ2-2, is DAMVIQNPRYQVTQFGKPVTLSCSQTLNHNVMYWYQQKSSQAPKLLFHYYDKDFNNEADTPDNFQSRRPNTSFCFLDIRSPGLGDTAMYLCATSRDMTSGAHGELFFGEGSRLTVL.

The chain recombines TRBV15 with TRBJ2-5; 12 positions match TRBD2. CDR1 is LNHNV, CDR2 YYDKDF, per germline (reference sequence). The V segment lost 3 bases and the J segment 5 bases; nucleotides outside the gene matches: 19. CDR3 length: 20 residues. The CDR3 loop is CATSRPSGGGLSAGRETQYF. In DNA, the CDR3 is TGTGCCACCAGCAGGCCTAGCGGGGGGGGGTTATCGGCAGGTCGGGAGACCCAGTACTTC.

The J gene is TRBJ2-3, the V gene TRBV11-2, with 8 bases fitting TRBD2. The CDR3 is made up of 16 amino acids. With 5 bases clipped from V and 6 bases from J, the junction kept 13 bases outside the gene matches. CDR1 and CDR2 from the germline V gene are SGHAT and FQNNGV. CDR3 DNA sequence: TGTGCCAGCAGCGAGCGGGGGACCACAGGGAGGGATACGCAGTATTTT. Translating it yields CASSERGTTGRDTQYF.

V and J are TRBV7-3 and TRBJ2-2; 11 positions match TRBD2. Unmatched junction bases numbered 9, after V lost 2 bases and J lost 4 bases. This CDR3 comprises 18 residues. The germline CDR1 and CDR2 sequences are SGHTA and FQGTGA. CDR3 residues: CASSLLGLAGGLTGELFF. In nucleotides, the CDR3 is TGTGCCAGCAGCTTATTGGGGCTAGCGGGGGGCCTCACCGGGGAGCTGTTTTTT.

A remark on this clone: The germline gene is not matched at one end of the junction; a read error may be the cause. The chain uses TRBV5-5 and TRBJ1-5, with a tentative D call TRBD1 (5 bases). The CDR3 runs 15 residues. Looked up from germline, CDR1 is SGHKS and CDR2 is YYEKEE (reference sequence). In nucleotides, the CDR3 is TGTGCCAGCAGCTTTACCGACAGTAGCTATCAGCCCCAGCATTTT. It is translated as CASSFTDSSYQPQHF. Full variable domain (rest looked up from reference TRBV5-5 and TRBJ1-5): DAGVTQSPTHLIKTRGQQVTLRCSPISGHKSVSWYQQVLGQGPQFIFQYYEKEERGRGNFPDRFSARQFPNYSSELNVNALLLGDSALYLCASSFTDSSYQPQHFGDGTRLSIL.

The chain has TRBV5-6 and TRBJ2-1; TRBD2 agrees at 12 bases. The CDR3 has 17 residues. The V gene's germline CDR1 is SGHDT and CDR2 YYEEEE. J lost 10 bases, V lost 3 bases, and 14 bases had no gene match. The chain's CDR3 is CASSSRMLAGGQGEQFF. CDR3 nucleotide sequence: TGTGCCAGCAGCTCCCGAATGCTAGCGGGAGGGCAGGGGGAGCAGTTCTTC.

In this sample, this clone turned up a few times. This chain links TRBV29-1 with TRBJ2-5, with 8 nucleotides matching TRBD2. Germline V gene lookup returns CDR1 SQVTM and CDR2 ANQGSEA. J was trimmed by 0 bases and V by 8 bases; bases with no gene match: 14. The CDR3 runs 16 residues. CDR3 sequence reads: CSTAGLRGAYQETQYF. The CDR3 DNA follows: TGCAGCACCGCAGGGTTGCGGGGGGCGTACCAAGAGACCCAGTACTTC.

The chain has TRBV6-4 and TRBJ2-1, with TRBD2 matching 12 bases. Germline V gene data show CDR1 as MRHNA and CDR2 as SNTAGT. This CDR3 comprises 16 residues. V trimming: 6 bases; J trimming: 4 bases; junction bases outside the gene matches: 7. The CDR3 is CASRGPGTSGYNEQFF. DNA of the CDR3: TGTGCCAGCAGAGGCCCCGGGACTAGCGGGTACAATGAGCAGTTCTTC.

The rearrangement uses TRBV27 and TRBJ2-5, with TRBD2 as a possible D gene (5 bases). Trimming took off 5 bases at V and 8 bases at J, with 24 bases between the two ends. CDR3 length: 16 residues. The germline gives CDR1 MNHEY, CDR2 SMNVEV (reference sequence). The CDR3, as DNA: TGTGCCAGCAGTCCGAGGCCGGGGAAGACCCGGGGAACCCAGTACTTC. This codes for CASSPRPGKTRGTQYF.

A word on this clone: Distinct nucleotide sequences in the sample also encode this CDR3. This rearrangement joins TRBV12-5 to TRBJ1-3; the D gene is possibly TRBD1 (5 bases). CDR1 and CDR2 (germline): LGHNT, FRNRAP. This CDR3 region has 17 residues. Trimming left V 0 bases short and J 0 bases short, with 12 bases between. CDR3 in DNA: TGTGCTAGTGGTTTGGTACTTGGAGGGGTCTCTGGAAACACCATATATTTT. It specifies CASGLVLGGVSGNTIYF.

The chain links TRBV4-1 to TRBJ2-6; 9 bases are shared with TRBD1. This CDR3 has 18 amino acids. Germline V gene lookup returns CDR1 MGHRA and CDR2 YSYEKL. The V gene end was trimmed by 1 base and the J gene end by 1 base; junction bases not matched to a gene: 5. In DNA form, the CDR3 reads TGCGCCAGCAGCCAAGTCGGGACAGGGTTATCTGGGGCCAACGTCCTGACTTTC. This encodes CASSQVGTGLSGANVLTF.

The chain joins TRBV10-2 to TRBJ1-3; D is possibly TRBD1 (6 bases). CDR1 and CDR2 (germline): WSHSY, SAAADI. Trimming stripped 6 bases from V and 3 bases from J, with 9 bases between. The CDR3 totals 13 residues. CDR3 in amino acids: CASRGAGGNTIYF. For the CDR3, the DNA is TGCGCCAGCAGGGGGGCGGGTGGAAACACCATATATTTT.

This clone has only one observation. In DNA, the CDR3 is TGTGCCAGCAGCTTATCAGGGGAGTACTACGAGCAGTACTTC. Protein sequence: CASSLSGEYYEQYF. The chain uses TRBV7-9 and TRBJ2-7, with D tentatively TRBD1 (6 bases). CDR3 length: 14 amino acids. Germline V gives CDR1 SEHNR, CDR2 FQNEAQ (reference sequence). V was trimmed by 2 bases and J by 3 bases, leaving 11 bases between them.